These T cell receptor beta chains were read from a single sample in a study of T cells in Graves' hyperthyroidism and ophthalmopathy. TCRdb processed the multiplex PCR reads anew with MiXCR; each CDR3 protein has one entry. This table holds approximately 600,000 distinct CDR3 sequences, about 20% found once. Sequencing was carried out using blood. These receptors were taken from a man aged 25 to 40 with Graves' ophthalmopathy. Both conserved end residues are trimmed from each CDR3. Not every row has a clone size; where given, it reads once, few, many or a size class.

>many|TRBJ2-3|13|TRBV7-6
ASSDGRGSTDTQY
>NA|TRBJ2-3|10|TRBV20-1
SARAAADTQY
>NA|TRBJ1-2|11|TRBV7-2
ASSFQGSSGYT
>few|TRBJ2-1|11|TRBV29-1
SAPGQSFGEQF
>many|TRBJ2-7|12|TRBV18
ASSPAESTSEQY
>few|TRBJ2-3|12|TRBV28
ATVPLASTDTQY
>many|TRBJ2-7|14|TRBV11-2
ASSSLSRANSHEQY
>few|TRBJ2-1|11|TRBV12-3/TRBV12-4
ASSLLGPEEQF
>NA|TRBJ2-1|11|TRBV11-2
ASGDRGVHEQF
>NA|TRBJ2-3|13|TRBV6-1
ASSYAYSDTDTQY
>NA|TRBJ2-3|13|TRBV5-6
ASSLPGTVLDTQY
>NA|TRBJ1-5|15|TRBV6-6
ASSYYDSGVGNQPQH
>many|TRBJ2-1|14|TRBV7-9
ASTRTISDIYNEQF
>NA|TRBJ2-3|14|TRBV4-1
ASRHLTSGSGDTQY
>few|TRBJ2-7|10|TRBV20-1
SASRAGNEQY
>many|TRBJ1-1|11|TRBV2
ASSPTGRTEAF
>NA|TRBJ2-2|13|TRBV5-4
ASSSTGHHTGELF
>few|TRBJ2-5|12|TRBV5-6
ASSATGGKETQY
>NA|TRBJ2-3|13|TRBV6-5
ASSYGGRRSDTQY
>NA|TRBJ2-5|13|TRBV7-2
ASSLEASGLKTQY
>NA|TRBJ2-1|13|TRBV6-1
ASSSVTRGWDEQF
>NA|TRBJ2-1|17|TRBV14
ASSQSKWVTSGISNEQF
>NA|TRBJ2-3|13|TRBV29-1
SVEASPGGTDTQY
>many|TRBJ2-3|15|TRBV11-2
ASSRSPTSQSGDTQY
>many|TRBJ2-1|16|TRBV2
ASSEPSSGRVSYNEQF
>many|TRBJ1-1|11|TRBV29-1
SVEGRLNTEAF
>NA|TRBJ1-5|10|TRBV7-8
ASSQLDQPQH
>few|TRBJ2-1|13|TRBV20-1
SARDWVLDIDEQF
>many|TRBJ2-1|13|TRBV7-2
ASSEPGLADNEQF
>NA|TRBJ1-5|16|TRBV2
ASSLLVTFRSRNQPQH
>NA|TRBJ2-5|12|TRBV4-2
ASSQELIQETQY
>many|TRBJ2-1|15|TRBV5-1
ASSLLSGGDRDNEQF
>NA|TRBJ2-3|12|TRBV7-9
ASSWDRITDTQY
>few|TRBJ2-3|12|TRBV3-1
ASSLSGRADTQY
>NA|TRBJ2-7|10|TRBV10-3
AISPTRREQY
>few|TRBJ2-7|13|TRBV6-1
ASRPRDNPTYEQY
>NA|TRBJ2-6|15|TRBV3-1
ASSQVLASSGANVLT
>NA|TRBJ1-3|15|TRBV5-1
ASSLAGRSTSGNTIY
>NA|TRBJ2-2|14|TRBV20-1
STNRIGTSNTGELF
>NA|TRBJ1-1|12|TRBV5-6
ASSRAPMNTEAF
>NA|TRBJ2-7|12|TRBV20-1
SETNLAGASEQY
>few|TRBJ2-7|12|TRBV7-2
ASSFGTARYEQY
>NA|TRBJ1-1|13|TRBV30
AWNNVRQGKNVAF
>NA|TRBJ2-5|12|TRBV6-2/TRBV6-3
ASSYKGAMETQY
>few|TRBJ2-7|10|TRBV6-2/TRBV6-3
ANSMTGYEQY
>few|TRBJ2-1|14|TRBV2
ASSEGRAPSYNEQF
>many|TRBJ1-2|11|TRBV5-5
ASSLARQYGYT
>NA|TRBJ2-7|12|TRBV7-9
ASSNVDAAYEQY
>NA|TRBJ2-2|11|TRBV10-3
AIRFRDTGELF
>NA|TRBJ2-1|15|TRBV5-4
ASSKGTGPNSYNEQF
>many|TRBJ2-1|15|TRBV28
ASRGDRADLSYNEQF
>NA|TRBJ2-5|14|TRBV5-1
ASSLLLGTAQETQY
>many|TRBJ1-5|11|TRBV7-9
ASSPDPIQPQH